Listed here are 2 T cell receptor beta chains from one sample, sequenced in a study of blood T cell repertoires in COVID-19 (dated by TCRdb to 2020 to 2021). The receptor library was made with the immunoSEQ multiplex PCR assay. Imported from immuneACCESS, the table was reduced by TCRdb to in-frame sequences with V and J called. These copies leave out some clones; in studies compared against another copy, an unresolved V gene accounts for under half, and the cause of the remainder is not known. The sample data list roughly 40,000 clones, and roughly 80% of these were observed just once. 15% to 20% of the sample belongs to the ten largest clones. The specimen was peripheral blood. All receptors derive from an older man with acute or convalescent COVID-19.

CDR3 coding DNA: TGTGCCAGCAGTTTATGGGCTAGCGGGGAGTCCTACAATGAGCAGTTCTTC. As protein: CASSLWASGESYNEQFF. This rearrangement joins TRBV27 to TRBJ2-1, with 9 bases lining up with TRBD2. The trim removed 1 base at V and 1 base at J, leaving 5 bases unmatched. CDR1 and CDR2 (germline): MNHEY, SMNVEV (reference sequence). This CDR3 has 17 amino acids.

The chain recombines TRBV23-1 with TRBJ2-7; tentative D call: TRBD1 (5 bases). TRBV23-1 has ORF status, its function being uncertain. Trimming shortened V by 1 base and J by 3 bases, and 13 bases separated the two germline ends. CDR3 length equals 15 residues. The CDR3 DNA reads as TGCGCCAGCAGTCAATATAGGCAGGACATCTACGAGCAGTACTTC. Encoded protein: CASSQYRQDIYEQYF.